This T cell receptor beta chain emerged from a study of CD8+ T cells in alopecia areata. Study-wide context: Tofacitinib administration to treated patients was oral, at 5 to 10 mg twice daily.

The CDR3 loop spans 15 amino acids. V was cut by 0 bases and J by 2 bases, with 11 bases left in between. Per germline, CDR1 LNHNV and CDR2 YYDKDF (reference sequence). After isolation, RNA underwent reverse transcription to generate cDNA as the sequencing template. Produced via immunoSEQ multiplex PCR; TCRdb's table is partial and in-frame only. The data contain over 200,000 clones, about three fifths of them singletons. Both peripheral blood and punch biopsies of lesional scalp skin were obtained from patients who had alopecia areata. This clone was found once. The sample in question was CD4+ T cells sorted from blood, obtained at week 0. This receptor was obtained from a human donor with alopecia areata. The chain recombines TRBV15 with TRBJ2-7; the D gene is possibly TRBD2 (5 bases). The CDR3 region has the DNA TGTGCCACCAGCAGAGATCTAGGGAGTACCTACGAGCAGTACTTC. As protein: CATSRDLGSTYEQYF.